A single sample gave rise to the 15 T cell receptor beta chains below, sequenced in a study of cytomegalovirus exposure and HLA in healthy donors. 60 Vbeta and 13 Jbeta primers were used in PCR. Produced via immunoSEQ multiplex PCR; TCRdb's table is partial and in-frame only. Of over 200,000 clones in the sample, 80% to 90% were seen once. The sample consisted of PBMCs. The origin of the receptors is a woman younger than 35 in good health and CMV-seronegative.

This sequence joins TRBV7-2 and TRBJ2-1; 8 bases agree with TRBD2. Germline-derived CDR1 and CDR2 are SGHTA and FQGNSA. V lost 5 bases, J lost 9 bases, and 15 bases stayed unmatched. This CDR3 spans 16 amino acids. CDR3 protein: CASSPRRGGRNGEQFF. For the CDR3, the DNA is TGTGCCAGCAGCCCGAGACGGGGGGGCCGTAATGGTGAGCAGTTCTTC.

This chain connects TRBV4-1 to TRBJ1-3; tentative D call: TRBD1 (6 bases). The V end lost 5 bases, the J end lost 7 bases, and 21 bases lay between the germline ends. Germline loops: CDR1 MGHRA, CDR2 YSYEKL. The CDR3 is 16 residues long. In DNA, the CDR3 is TGCGCCAGCAGCTGGATAAATACAGGGCCGGGGAACACCATATATTTT. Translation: CASSWINTGPGNTIYF.

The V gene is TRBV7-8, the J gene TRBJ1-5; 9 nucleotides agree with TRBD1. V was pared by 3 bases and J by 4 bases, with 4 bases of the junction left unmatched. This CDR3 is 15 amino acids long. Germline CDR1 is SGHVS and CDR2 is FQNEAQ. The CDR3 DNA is TGTGCCAGCAGCTTCGGGACAGGGCAAAATCAGCCCCAGCATTTT. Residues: CASSFGTGQNQPQHF. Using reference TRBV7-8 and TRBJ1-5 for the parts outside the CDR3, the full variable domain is GAGVSQSPRYKVAKRGQDVALRCDPISGHVSLFWYQQALGQGPEFLTYFQNEAQLDKSGLPSDRFFAERPEGSVSTLKIQRTQQEDSAVYLCASSFGTGQNQPQHFGDGTRLSIL.

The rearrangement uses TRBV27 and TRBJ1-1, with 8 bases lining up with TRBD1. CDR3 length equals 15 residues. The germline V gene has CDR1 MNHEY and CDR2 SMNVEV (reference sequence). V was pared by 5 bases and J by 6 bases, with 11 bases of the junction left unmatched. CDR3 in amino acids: CASSRQGLILPEAFF. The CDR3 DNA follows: TGTGCCAGCAGTCGACAGGGGTTAATCCTGCCTGAAGCTTTCTTT.

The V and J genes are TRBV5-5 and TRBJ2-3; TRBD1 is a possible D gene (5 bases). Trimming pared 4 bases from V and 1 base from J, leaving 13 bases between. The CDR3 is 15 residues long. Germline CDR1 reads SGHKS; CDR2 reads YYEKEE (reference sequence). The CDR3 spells CASSRQSRGTDTQYF. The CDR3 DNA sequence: TGTGCCAGCAGCCGACAAAGCAGGGGCACAGATACGCAGTATTTT.

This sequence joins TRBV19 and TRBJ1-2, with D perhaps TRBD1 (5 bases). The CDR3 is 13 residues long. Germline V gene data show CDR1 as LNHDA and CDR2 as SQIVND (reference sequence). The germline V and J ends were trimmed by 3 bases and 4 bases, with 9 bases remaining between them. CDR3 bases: TGTGCCAGTAGTATTGGGGGGGGCTATGGCTACACCTTC. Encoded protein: CASSIGGGYGYTF.

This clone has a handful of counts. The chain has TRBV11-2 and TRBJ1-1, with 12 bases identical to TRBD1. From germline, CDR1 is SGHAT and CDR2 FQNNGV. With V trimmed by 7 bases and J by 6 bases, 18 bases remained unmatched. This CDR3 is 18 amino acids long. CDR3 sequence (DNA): TGTGCCAGCATCAAACGACCCGGGACAGGGGGCCTGGCATCTGAAGCTTTCTTT. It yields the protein CASIKRPGTGGLASEAFF.

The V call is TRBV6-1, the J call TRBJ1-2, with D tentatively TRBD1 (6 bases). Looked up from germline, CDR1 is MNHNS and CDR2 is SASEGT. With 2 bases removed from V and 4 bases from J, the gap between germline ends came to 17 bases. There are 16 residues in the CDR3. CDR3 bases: TGTGCCAGCAGTGAACTCTCCGGGACACCAAGCTATGGCTACACCTTC. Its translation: CASSELSGTPSYGYTF.

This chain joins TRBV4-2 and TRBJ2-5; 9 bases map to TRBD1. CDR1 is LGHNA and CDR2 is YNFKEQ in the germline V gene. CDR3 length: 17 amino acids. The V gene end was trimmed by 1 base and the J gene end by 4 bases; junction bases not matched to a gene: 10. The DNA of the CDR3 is TGTGCCAGCAGCCAAGTCAGGGACAGGGCCGCCAGAGAGACCCAGTACTTC. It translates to CASSQVRDRAARETQYF.

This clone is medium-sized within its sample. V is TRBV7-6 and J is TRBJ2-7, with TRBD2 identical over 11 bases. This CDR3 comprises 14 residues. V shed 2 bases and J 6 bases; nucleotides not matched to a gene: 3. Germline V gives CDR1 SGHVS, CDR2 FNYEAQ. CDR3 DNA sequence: TGTGCCAGCAGCTTACTAGCGGGGGGCGGCGAGCAGTACTTC. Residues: CASSLLAGGGEQYF.

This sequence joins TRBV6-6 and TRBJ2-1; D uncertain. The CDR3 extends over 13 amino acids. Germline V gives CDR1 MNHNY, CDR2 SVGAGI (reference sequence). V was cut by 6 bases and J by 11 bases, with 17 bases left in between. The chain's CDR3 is CASSHQQTVQQFF. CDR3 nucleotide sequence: TGTGCCAGCAGCCACCAACAAACAGTTCAGCAGTTCTTC.

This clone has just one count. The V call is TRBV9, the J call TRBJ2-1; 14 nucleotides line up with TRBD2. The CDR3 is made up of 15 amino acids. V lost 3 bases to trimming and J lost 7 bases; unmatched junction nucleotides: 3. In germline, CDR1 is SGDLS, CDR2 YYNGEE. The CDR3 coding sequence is TGTGCCAGCAGCGCTAGGACTAGCGGGGGGAATGAGCAGTTCTTC. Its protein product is CASSARTSGGNEQFF.

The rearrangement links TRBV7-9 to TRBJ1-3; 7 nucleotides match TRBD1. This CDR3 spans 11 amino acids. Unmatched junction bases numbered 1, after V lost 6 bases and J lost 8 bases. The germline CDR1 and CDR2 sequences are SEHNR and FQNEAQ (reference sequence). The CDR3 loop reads CASRQGHTIYF. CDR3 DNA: TGTGCCAGCAGACAGGGGCACACCATATATTTT.

The CDR3 DNA reads TGTGCCAGCAGTTTATTAGAAGGGGGTCGGGTTCAGTACTTC. Amino acid sequence: CASSLLEGGRVQYF. The J gene is TRBJ2-4, the V gene TRBV27; D is perhaps TRBD1 (6 bases). The V end was cut by 1 base, the J end by 11 bases, with 15 bases between. The CDR3 runs 14 residues. Germline assignment: CDR1 MNHEY and CDR2 SMNVEV (reference sequence).

As DNA, the CDR3 is TGTGCCAGCAGCTTAGAACGGGTAGAAAAACTGTTTTTT. This sequence encodes CASSLERVEKLFF. The V gene is TRBV7-2, the J gene TRBJ1-4; unclear D gene. V was pared by 1 base and J by 8 bases, with 8 bases between. The CDR3 has 13 amino acids. Germline CDR1 and CDR2: SGHTA and FQGNSA.